Listed below are T cell receptor beta chains from one sample, sequenced in a study of cytomegalovirus exposure and HLA in healthy donors. Only in-frame clones appear in the TCRdb table, and some are missing; sequencing was by immunoSEQ multiplex PCR. This table has under 200,000 clones, roughly 75% appearing once. Sequencing input: PBMCs. All receptors derive from a woman aged 50 to 60 in good health and CMV-seropositive. Both conserved end residues are part of each CDR3. Fields, in order: D gene, clone size, V gene, J gene, CDR3 protein, CDR3 DNA. A D gene is named only where the DNA matches it firmly. Some rows mark clone size as missing; the rest say once, few, many or name a class of expanded clone.

>TRBD1|-|TRBV23-1|TRBJ1-4
CASSQSARQGWEKLFF
TGCGCCAGCAGTCAATCGGCCAGACAGGGTTGGGAAAAACTGTTTTTT
>-|-|TRBV2|TRBJ1-3
CASEEQGLRGNTIYF
TGTGCCAGCGAAGAACAGGGCCTTCGTGGAAACACCATATATTTT
>-|-|TRBV15|TRBJ2-3
CATSGRDSSFDTQYF
TGTGCCACCAGCGGCCGGGACTCGTCGTTTGATACGCAGTATTTT
>-|once|TRBV29-1|TRBJ1-2
CSVGRTQGDYGYTF
TGCAGCGTTGGTCGTACTCAGGGTGACTATGGCTACACCTTC
>-|-|TRBV6-5|TRBJ1-1
CASSLTVQGHTEAFF
TGTGCCAGCAGCCTTACGGTACAGGGACACACTGAAGCTTTCTTT
>-|-|TRBV11-2|TRBJ2-7
CASSVRQAAYEQYF
TGTGCCAGCAGCGTGAGACAGGCGGCCTACGAGCAGTACTTC
>-|-|TRBV9|TRBJ2-3
CASSLTDTQYF
TGTGCCAGCAGCCTCACAGATACGCAGTATTTT
>-|once|TRBV6-1|TRBJ1-2
CASSEERTMPYGYTF
TGTGCCAGCAGTGAAGAACGGACAATGCCCTATGGCTACACCTTC
>-|-|TRBV7-2|TRBJ1-1
CASSLNGRHTEAFF
TGTGCCAGCAGCTTAAACGGCAGGCACACTGAAGCTTTCTTT
>-|-|TRBV19|TRBJ2-5
CASSIGGGETQYF
TGTGCCAGTAGTATAGGCGGAGGGGAGACCCAGTACTTC
>-|-|TRBV4-3|TRBJ1-2
CASSSLRGEGTNYGYTF
TGCGCCAGCAGCTCCCTAAGGGGGGAGGGTACTAACTATGGCTACACCTTC
>TRBD1|-|TRBV7-9|TRBJ1-1
CASSPTGGTEAFF
TGTGCCAGCAGCCCTACAGGGGGCACTGAAGCTTTCTTT
>-|-|TRBV7-9|TRBJ2-2
CASSGIPLSGYTGELFF
TGTGCCAGCAGCGGAATCCCTTTGAGCGGGTATACCGGGGAGCTGTTTTTT
>TRBD1|-|TRBV2|TRBJ1-6
CASSGGQSLYNSPLHF
TGTGCCAGCAGTGGGGGACAGAGCCTCTATAATTCACCCCTCCACTTT
>-|-|TRBV28|TRBJ1-4
CASSLWAADNEKLFF
TGTGCCAGCAGTTTATGGGCGGCCGATAATGAAAAACTGTTTTTT